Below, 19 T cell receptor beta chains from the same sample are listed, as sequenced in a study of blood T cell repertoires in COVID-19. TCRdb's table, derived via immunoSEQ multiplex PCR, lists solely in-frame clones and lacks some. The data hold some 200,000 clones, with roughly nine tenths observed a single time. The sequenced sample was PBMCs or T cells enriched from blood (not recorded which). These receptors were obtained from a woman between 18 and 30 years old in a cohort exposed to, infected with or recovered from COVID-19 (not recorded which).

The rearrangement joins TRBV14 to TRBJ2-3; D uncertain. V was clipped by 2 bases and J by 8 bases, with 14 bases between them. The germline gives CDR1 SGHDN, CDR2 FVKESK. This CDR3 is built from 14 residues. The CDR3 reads CASSQKMEKGTQYF. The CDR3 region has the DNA TGTGCCAGCAGCCAAAAAATGGAGAAAGGTACGCAGTATTTT.

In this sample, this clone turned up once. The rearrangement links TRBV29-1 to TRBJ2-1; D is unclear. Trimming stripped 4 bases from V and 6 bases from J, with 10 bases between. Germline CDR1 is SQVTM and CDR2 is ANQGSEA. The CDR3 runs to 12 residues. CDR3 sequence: CSVAVSSNEQFF. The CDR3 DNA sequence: TGCAGCGTTGCGGTTAGCTCCAATGAGCAGTTCTTC.

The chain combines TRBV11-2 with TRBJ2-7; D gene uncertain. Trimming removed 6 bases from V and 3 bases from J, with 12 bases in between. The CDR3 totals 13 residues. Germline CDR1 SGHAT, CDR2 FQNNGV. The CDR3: CASSLTPGYEQYF. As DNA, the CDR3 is TGTGCCAGCAGTCTAACTCCGGGCTACGAGCAGTACTTC.

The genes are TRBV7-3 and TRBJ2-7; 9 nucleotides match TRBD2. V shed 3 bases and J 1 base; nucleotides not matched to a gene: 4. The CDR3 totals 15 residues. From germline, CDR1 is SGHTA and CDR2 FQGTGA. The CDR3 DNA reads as TGTGCCAGCAGCTTGGAGCGGGGGGTTTCCTACGAGCAGTACTTC. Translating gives CASSLERGVSYEQYF.

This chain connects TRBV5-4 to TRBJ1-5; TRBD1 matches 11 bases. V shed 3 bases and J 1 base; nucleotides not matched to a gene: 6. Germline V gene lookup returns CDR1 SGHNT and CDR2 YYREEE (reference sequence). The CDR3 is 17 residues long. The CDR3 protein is CASSWGTGGTSNQPQHF. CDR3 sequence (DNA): TGTGCCAGCAGCTGGGGGACAGGGGGTACCAGCAATCAGCCCCAGCATTTT.

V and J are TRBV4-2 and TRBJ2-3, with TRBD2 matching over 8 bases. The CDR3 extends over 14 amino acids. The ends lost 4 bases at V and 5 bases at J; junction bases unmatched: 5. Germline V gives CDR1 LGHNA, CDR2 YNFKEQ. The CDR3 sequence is CASSPGLAKDTQYF. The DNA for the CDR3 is TGTGCCAGCAGCCCAGGACTAGCCAAAGATACGCAGTATTTT.

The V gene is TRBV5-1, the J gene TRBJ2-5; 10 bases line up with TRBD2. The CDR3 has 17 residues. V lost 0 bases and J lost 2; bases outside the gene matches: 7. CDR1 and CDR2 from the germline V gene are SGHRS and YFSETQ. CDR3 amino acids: CASSLVPAGGPQETQYF. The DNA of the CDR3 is TGCGCCAGCAGCTTGGTTCCAGCGGGGGGGCCTCAAGAGACCCAGTACTTC.

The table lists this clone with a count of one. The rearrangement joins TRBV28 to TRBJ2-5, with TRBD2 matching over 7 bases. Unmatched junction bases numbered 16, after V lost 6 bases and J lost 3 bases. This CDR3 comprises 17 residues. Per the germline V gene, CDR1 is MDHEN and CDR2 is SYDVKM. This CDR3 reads CASRSTQRDYLKETQYF. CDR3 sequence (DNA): TGTGCCAGCAGATCCACACAACGGGACTACCTTAAAGAGACCCAGTACTTC.

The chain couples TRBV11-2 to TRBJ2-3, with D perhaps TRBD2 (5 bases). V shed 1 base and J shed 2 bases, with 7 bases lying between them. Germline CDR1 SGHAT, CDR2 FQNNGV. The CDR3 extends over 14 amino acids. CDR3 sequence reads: CASSLGAATDTQYF. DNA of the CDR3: TGTGCCAGCAGCTTAGGAGCGGCCACAGATACGCAGTATTTT. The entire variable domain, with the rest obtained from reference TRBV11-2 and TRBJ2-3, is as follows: EAGVAQSPRYKIIEKRQSVAFWCNPISGHATLYWYQQILGQGPKLLIQFQNNGVVDDSQLPKDRFSAERLKGVDSTLKIQPAKLEDSAVYLCASSLGAATDTQYFGPGTRLTVL.

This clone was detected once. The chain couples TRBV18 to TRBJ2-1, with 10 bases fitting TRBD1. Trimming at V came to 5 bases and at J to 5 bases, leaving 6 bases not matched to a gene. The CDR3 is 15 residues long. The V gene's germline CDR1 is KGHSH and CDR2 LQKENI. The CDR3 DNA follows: TGTGCCAGCTCAGCCAGACAGGGGGCGAACAATGAGCAGTTCTTC. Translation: CASSARQGANNEQFF.

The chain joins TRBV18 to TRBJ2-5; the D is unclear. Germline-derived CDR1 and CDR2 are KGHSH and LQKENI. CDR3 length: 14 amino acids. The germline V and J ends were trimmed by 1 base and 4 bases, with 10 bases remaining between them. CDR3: CASSPQTDLETQYF. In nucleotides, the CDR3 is TGTGCCAGCTCACCACAGACTGACCTAGAGACCCAGTACTTC.

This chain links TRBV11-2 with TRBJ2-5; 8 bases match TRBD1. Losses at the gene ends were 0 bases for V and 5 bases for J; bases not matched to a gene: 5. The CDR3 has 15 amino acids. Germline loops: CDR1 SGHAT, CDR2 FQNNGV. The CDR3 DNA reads TGTGCCAGCAGCTTAGATCTCAACAGGGGGGAGACCCAGTACTTC. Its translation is CASSLDLNRGETQYF.

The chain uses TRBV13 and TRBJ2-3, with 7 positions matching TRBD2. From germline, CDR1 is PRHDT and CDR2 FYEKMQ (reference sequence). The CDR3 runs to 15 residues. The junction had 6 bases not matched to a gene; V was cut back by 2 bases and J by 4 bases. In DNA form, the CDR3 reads TGTGCCAGCAGCTTACTAGCGGCCCTTTCAGATACGCAGTATTTT. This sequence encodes CASSLLAALSDTQYF. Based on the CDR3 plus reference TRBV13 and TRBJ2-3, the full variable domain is AAGVIQSPRHLIKEKRETATLKCYPIPRHDTVYWYQQGPGQDPQFLISFYEKMQSDKGSIPDRFSAQQFSDYHSELNMSSLELGDSALYFCASSLLAALSDTQYFGPGTRLTVL.

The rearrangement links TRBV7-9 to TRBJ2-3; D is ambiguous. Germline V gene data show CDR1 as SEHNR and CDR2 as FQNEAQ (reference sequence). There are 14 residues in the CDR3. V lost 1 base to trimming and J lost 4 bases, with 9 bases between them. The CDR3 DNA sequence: TGTGCCAGCAGCTTAGAGGTCCTAGCAGATACGCAGTATTTT. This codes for CASSLEVLADTQYF.

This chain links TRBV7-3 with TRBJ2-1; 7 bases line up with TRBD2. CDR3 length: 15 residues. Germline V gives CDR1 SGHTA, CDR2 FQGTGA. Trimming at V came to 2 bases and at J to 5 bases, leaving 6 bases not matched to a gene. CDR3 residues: CASSLAGERNNEQFF. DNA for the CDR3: TGTGCCAGCAGCTTAGCGGGAGAACGAAACAATGAGCAGTTCTTC. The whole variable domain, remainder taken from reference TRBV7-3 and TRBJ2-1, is GAGVSQTPSNKVTEKGKYVELRCDPISGHTALYWYRQSLGQGPEFLIYFQGTGAADDSGLPNDRFFAVRPEGSVSTLKIQRTERGDSAVYLCASSLAGERNNEQFFGPGTRLTVL.

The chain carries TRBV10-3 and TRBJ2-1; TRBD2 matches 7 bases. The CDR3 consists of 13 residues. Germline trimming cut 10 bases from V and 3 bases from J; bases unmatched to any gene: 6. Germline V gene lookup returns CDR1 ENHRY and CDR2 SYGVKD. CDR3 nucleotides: TGTGCCACGACTAGCAGCAGCTACAATGAGCAGTTCTTC. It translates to CATTSSSYNEQFF.

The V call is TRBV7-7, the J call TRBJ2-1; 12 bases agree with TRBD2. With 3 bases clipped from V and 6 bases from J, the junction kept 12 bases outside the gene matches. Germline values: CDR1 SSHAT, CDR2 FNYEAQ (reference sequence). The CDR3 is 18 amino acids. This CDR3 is CASSFLPQTSGGLNEQFF. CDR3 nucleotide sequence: TGTGCCAGCAGCTTCCTACCCCAGACTAGCGGGGGCCTCAATGAGCAGTTCTTC.

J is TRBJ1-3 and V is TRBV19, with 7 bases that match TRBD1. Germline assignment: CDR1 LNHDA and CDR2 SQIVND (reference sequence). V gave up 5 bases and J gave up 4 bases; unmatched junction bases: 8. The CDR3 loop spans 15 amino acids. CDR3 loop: CASSGGTAPGNTIYF. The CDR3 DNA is TGTGCCAGTAGTGGGGGGACAGCTCCCGGAAACACCATATATTTT.

DNA for the CDR3: TGTGCCAGCAGCCAAGGCTTTAGCGGGGGGGCAGATACGCAGTATTTT. Protein sequence: CASSQGFSGGADTQYF. This chain connects TRBV3-1 (or the pseudogene TRBV3-2) to TRBJ2-3; the match to TRBD2 covers 11 bases. Germline V lookup: CDR1 LGHDT, CDR2 YNNKEL (reference sequence). This CDR3 region has 16 residues. The ends lost 1 base at V and 4 bases at J; junction bases unmatched: 4.